The sequence of this TCR beta chain was determined in a study of CD8+ T cells in alopecia areata. Study-wide background: Skin grafts from roughly 6-13-month-old C3H/HeJ donors with spontaneous alopecia were placed on approximately 7-11-week-old female C3H/HeJ mice. Study-wide points: Lesional scalp, notably in alopecia totalis/universalis, had clonality above that of normal scalp. Normal skin's resident alphabeta T cells are sequenced alongside lesional scalp T cells.

Germline V gene data show CDR1 as GKSSPN and CDR2 as SITVG. The CDR3 is 12 amino acids. Researchers sorted pooled cutaneous lymph node cells on the basis of CD4, CD8alpha, NKG2D, NKG2ACE and other markers. Extraction and reverse transcription of RNA yielded cDNA as the sequencing template. TCRdb's copy holds only in-frame clones and misses some; the assay was immunoSEQ multiplex PCR. The sample was found to contain about 3,600 clones, and every one recurs. This clone was recorded at least ten times. What it binds is not known. Gene names and germline refer to mouse. The read stops 4 residues short of the end of the CDR3; the missing end is completed from the germline J gene.

Sequencing input: CD8+ T cells sorted from a lymph node. This receptor was taken from a C3H/HeJ mouse with alopecia areata. This mouse strain has H2-k as its MHC haplotype. The J gene is TRBJ2-4, the V gene TRBV31, with D uncertain. CDR3 DNA, as far as it was read: TGTGCCTGGAGTCAGGAGGGAAAC. Amino acid sequence: CAWSQEGN. The whole CDR3 protein reads CAWSQEGNTLYF.